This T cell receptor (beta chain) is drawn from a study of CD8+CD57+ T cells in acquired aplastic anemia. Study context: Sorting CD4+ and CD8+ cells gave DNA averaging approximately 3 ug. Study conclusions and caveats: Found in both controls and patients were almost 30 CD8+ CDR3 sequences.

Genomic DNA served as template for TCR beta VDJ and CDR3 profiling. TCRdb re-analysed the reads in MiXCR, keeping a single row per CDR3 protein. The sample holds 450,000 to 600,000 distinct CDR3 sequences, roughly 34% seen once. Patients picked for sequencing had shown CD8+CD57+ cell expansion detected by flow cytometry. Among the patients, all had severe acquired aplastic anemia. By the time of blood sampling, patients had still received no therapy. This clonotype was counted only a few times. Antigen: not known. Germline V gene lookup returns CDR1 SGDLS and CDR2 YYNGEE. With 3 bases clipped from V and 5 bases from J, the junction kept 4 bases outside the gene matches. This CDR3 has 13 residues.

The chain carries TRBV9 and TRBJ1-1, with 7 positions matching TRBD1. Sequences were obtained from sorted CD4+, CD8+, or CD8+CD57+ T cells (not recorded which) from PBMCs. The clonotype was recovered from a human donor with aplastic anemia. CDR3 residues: CASSDGTATEAFF. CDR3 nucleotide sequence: TGTGCCAGCAGCGACGGGACAGCAACTGAAGCTTTCTTT.